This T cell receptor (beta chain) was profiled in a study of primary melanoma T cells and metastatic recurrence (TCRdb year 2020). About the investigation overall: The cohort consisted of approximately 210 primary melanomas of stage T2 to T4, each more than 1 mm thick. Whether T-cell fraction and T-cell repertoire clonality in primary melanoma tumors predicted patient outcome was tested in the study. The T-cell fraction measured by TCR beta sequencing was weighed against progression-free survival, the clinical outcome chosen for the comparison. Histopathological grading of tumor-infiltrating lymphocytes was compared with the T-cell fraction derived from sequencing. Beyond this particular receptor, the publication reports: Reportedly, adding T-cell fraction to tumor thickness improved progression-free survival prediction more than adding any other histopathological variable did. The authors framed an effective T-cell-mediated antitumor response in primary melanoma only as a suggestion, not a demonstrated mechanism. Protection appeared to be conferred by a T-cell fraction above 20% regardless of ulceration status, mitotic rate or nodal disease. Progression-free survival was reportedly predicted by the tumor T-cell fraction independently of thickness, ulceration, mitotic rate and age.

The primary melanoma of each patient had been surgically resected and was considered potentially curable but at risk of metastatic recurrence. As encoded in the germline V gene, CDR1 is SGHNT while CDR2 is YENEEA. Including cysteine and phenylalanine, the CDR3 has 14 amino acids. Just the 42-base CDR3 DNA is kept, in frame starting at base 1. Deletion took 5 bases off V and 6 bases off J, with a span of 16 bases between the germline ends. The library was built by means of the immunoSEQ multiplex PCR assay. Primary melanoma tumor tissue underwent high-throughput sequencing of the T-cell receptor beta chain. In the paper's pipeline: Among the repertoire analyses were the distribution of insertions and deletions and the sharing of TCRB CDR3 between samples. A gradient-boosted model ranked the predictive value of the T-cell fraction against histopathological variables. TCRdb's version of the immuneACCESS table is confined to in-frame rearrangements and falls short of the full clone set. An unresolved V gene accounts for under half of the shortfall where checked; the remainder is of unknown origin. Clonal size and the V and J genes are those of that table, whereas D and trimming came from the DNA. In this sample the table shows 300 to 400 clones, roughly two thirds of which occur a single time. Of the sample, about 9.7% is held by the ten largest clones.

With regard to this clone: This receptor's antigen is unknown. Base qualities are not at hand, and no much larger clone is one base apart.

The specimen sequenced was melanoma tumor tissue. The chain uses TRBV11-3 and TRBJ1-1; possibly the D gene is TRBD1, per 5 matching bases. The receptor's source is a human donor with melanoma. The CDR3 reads CASSHADRGSEAFF. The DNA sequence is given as TGTGCCAGCAGCCACGCAGATAGGGGTTCTGAAGCTTTCTTT.